These T cell receptor beta chains were read from a single sample in a study of identical twins. TCRdb analysed the 5' RACE reads with MiXCR anew, one entry per CDR3 protein. This sample yields about 890,000 distinct CDR3 sequences, of which more than 9% are seen a single time; under 2% belongs to the top ten. These records were also assigned to another study, of yellow fever vaccine responses in identical twins.

The source material was PBMCs. The receptor source for this set is a woman under 30 in good health. Both conserved end residues are trimmed from each CDR3. Part of the rows lack a size; the others show once, few, many or a class for expanded clones.

clone size | J gene | V gene | CDR3 protein
- | TRBJ2-1 | TRBV3-1 | ASTHIPWTSGYEEQF
- | TRBJ1-1 | TRBV11-1 | ASTRMGSSPLNTEAF
- | TRBJ2-7 | TRBV3-1 | ASSQGLARRTYEQY
many | TRBJ1-2 | TRBV5-1 | ASSLGDSNYGYT
- | TRBJ1-6 | TRBV4-1 | ASSQDQGRNSPLN
- | TRBJ2-2 | TRBV25-1 | ASSEGGRAGELF
few | TRBJ2-1 | TRBV7-9 | ASSLSGGKVNEQF
- | TRBJ1-1 | TRBV3-1 | ASSQGHYTEAF
- | TRBJ2-1 | TRBV4-1 | ASSQARQSRLYNEQF
- | TRBJ2-6 | TRBV3-1 | ASSQQPANSGANVLT
many | TRBJ2-1 | TRBV6-1 | ASRKGLAGNNEQF
- | TRBJ2-1 | TRBV18 | ASSPPGFREQF
few | TRBJ2-1 | TRBV4-1 | ASSQRSGRRDEQF
- | TRBJ2-7 | TRBV5-1 | ASSLVPGSWATPYEQY
- | TRBJ1-2 | TRBV25-1 | ASSETGTGSYGYT
- | TRBJ1-2 | TRBV7-8 | ASSLTLAGLANYGYT
- | TRBJ1-5 | TRBV19 | ASSILGGSNQPQH
- | TRBJ2-2 | TRBV20-1 | SAGASGKAGELF
few | TRBJ2-1 | TRBV9 | ASSVVGSSYNEQF
- | TRBJ1-1 | TRBV5-1 | ASRPDGTVNTEAF
- | TRBJ2-1 | TRBV5-1 | ASSLAGQIYNEQF
many | TRBJ2-4 | TRBV20-1 | SARTSGGQY
- | TRBJ1-4 | TRBV20-1 | SASPAHMNEKLF
few | TRBJ2-1 | TRBV5-1 | ASSYPGQGVDEQF
- | TRBJ2-3 | TRBV6-1 | ASTPQPGQRTDTQY
- | TRBJ2-5 | TRBV10-3 | AISGGGPQETQY
- | TRBJ2-1 | TRBV27 | ASSLRPLGLARGPANEQF
many | TRBJ2-5 | TRBV18 | ASSPETGNQETQY
- | TRBJ2-3 | TRBV5-1 | ASSLAQGDTQY
few | TRBJ2-7 | TRBV28 | ASSSRWTSGPSYEQY
- | TRBJ2-2 | TRBV28 | ASSFADALYTGELF
- | TRBJ2-5 | TRBV21-1 | ASMDRGQKAQY
few | TRBJ1-1 | TRBV7-2 | ASSGRGAGPVLAEAF
- | TRBJ1-3 | TRBV29-1 | SVRVVSGNTIY
few | TRBJ2-7 | TRBV20-1 | SAAGGIYYEQY
few | TRBJ1-2 | TRBV3-1 | ASSHGLGGYT
- | TRBJ2-1 | TRBV6-2/TRBV6-3 | ASSYGGLAYNEQF
few | TRBJ2-7 | TRBV28 | ASAGGRYEQY
once | TRBJ2-5 | TRBV6-6 | ASRLGQETQY
- | TRBJ1-6 | TRBV29-1 | SVVVGANSPLH
- | TRBJ1-5 | TRBV6-5 | ASSYESGSVGPQH
few | TRBJ2-3 | TRBV2 | ASSAQTSGTDTQY
- | TRBJ2-3 | TRBV9 | ASSVVASGTDTQY
few | TRBJ2-6 | TRBV29-1 | SVEVHSGANVLT
many | TRBJ1-5 | TRBV29-1 | SAGRAGQPQH
- | TRBJ2-3 | TRBV5-1 | ASSLRGRAMTSGGLDTQY
few | TRBJ2-3 | TRBV7-9 | ASSLWTRDTQY
many | TRBJ2-7 | TRBV10-3 | AISSNQGPVKEGEQY
- | TRBJ2-1 | TRBV12-3/TRBV12-4 | ASTRAGSGNYNEQF
few | TRBJ2-3 | TRBV2 | ASSAVTLKGFGTDTQY
many | TRBJ2-5 | TRBV11-2 | ASSLVPSTEGTQY
few | TRBJ2-3 | TRBV3-1 | ASSQELAGGSDTQY
many | TRBJ2-2 | TRBV6-4 | ASSFEGTGELF